This paragraph reports one TCR beta chain. Its target is unknown. This entry is derived from a study of regulatory T cells in long-lasting Graves disease. Study-wide points: Persistent disease favored TRBV28, TRBJ1-2 and TRBJ2-5.

This CDR3 contains 15 residues. With 2 bases clipped from V and 6 bases from J, the junction kept 6 bases outside the gene matches. CDR1 is GTSNPN and CDR2 is SVGIG in the germline V gene (reference sequence). The time point here: persistent/refractory GD, antithyroid drugs over 5 years with positive TRAb. The TCR library was prepared using RNA isolated from PBMCs. Combining iRepertoire HTBI primers with Arm-PCR of CDR3 regions, the authors built TCR beta libraries. TCRdb passed the multiplex PCR reads through MiXCR, listing each CDR3 protein once. This sample has roughly 300,000 distinct CDR3 sequences, with 22% found just once.

Source: peripheral blood mononuclear cells (PBMCs), taken when the disease was refractory, from a patient treated with antithyroid drugs. V usage is TRBV30 and J usage is TRBJ2-1, with TRBD2 matching over 11 bases. The receptor's source is a female donor with Graves disease. This CDR3 reads CAWSFPGTSGNEQFF. CDR3 bases: TGTGCCTGGAGTTTCCCCGGGACTAGCGGCAATGAGCAGTTCTTC.